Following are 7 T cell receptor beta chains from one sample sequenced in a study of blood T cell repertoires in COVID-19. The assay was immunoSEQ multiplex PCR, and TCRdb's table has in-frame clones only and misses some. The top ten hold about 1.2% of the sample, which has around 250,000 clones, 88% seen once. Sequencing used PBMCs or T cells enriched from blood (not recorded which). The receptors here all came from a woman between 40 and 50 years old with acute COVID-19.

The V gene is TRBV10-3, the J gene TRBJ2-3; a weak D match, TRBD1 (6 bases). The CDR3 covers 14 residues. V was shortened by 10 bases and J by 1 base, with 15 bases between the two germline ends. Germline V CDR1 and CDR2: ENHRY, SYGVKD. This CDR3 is CANGRDTGTDTQYF. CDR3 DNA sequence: TGTGCCAACGGTCGGGACACTGGCACAGATACGCAGTATTTT.

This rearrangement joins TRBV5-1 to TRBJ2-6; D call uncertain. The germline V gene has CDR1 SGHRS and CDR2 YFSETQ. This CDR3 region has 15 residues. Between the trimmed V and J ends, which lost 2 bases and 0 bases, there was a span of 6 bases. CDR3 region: CASSFSVSGANVLTF. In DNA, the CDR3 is TGCGCCAGCAGCTTTTCCGTCTCTGGGGCCAACGTCCTGACTTTC.

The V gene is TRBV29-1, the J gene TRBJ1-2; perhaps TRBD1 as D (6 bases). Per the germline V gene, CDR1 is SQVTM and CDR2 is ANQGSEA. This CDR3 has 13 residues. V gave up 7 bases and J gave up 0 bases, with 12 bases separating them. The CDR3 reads CSARTESNYGYTF. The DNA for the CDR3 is TGCAGCGCCCGGACAGAGTCTAACTATGGCTACACCTTC.

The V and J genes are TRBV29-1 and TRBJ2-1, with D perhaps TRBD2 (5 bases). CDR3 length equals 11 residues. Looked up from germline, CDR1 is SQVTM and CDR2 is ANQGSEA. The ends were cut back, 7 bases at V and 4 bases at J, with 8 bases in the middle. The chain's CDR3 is CSASGYNEQFF. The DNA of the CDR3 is TGCAGCGCCAGCGGTTACAATGAGCAGTTCTTC.

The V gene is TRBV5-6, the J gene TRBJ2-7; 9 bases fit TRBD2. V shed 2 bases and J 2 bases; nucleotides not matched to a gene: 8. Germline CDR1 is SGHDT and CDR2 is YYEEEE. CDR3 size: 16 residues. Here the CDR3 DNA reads TGTGCCAGCAGCTTCGAAGCGGGAGGAATCACCTACGAGCAGTACGTC. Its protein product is CASSFEAGGITYEQYV.

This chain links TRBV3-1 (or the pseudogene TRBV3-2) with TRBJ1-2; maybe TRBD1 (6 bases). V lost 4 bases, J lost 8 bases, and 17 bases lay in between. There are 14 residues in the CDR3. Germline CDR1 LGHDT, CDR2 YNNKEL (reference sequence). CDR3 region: CASSPRQVTSGYTF. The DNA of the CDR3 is TGTGCCAGCAGCCCCCGACAGGTTACATCAGGCTACACCTTC.

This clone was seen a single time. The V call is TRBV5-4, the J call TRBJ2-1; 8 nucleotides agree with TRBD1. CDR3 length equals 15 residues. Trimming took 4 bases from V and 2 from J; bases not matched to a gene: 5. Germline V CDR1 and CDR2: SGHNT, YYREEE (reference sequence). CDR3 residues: CASSPTGGPYNEQFF. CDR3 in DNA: TGTGCCAGCAGCCCCACAGGGGGTCCCTACAATGAGCAGTTCTTC.